The clone carrying this T cell receptor (beta chain) was seen many times. Trimming cost V 3 bases and J 8 bases, with 14 bases left between them. This CDR3 contains 13 residues. CDR1 DFQATT and CDR2 SNEGSKA come from the germline V gene (reference sequence). These data come from a study of T-cell reconstitution after alpha-beta-depleted transplantation in children. For TCRbeta, the library was prepared with unique molecular identifiers. TCRdb redid the calling of the PCR reads with MiXCR, one entry per CDR3 protein. The data hold approximately 400,000 distinct CDR3 sequences, with approximately 11% observed a single time.

The material was PBMCs from the stem cell graft donor, obtained from the stem cell graft. The clonotype originates from a human donor who donated a stem cell graft to a child with acute myeloid leukemia. This sequence joins TRBV20-1 and TRBJ2-4, with D tentatively TRBD1 (7 bases). The chain's CDR3 is CSARRETGDIQYF. CDR3 DNA sequence: TGCAGTGCTAGGCGGGAAACAGGGGACATTCAGTACTTC.